One sample yielded the 8 T cell receptor beta chains listed below, sequenced in a study of T cell clonality in common variable immunodeficiency. The method was immunoSEQ multiplex PCR; TCRdb's version includes in-frame clones alone and lacks a portion of them. This sample carries about 47,000 clones, none of them present only once. The sample comprised peripheral blood mononuclear cells. The receptors here all came from a person aged 18-70 years in good health.

This clone was seen many times. The read stops 3 residues short of the end of the CDR3; the missing end is completed from the germline J gene. This chain links TRBV19 with TRBJ2-1; 7 positions match TRBD1. The germline V gene has CDR1 LNHDA and CDR2 SQIVND (reference sequence). Trimming at V came to 7 bases and at J to 6 bases, leaving 9 bases not matched to a gene. This CDR3 is built from 14 residues. CDR3 DNA (partial): TGTGCCAGTATGGGACAGAACCTCCCCAATGAG. Its translation is CASMGQNLPNE. The entire CDR3 protein reads CASMGQNLPNEQFF.

Many counts were recorded for this clone. The CDR3 end lies 3 residues beyond the end of the read and is filled in from the germline J gene. This sequence joins TRBV20-1 and TRBJ2-1; the match to TRBD2 covers 10 bases. J gave up 8 bases and V 1 base, and 17 bases lay outside the gene matches. CDR1 and CDR2 (germline): DFQATT, SNEGSKA (reference sequence). The CDR3 length is 18 residues. CDR3 residues: CSARVQGTSGTRRDEQFF. Partial CDR3 DNA: TGCAGTGCTAGAGTTCAAGGAACTAGCGGGACCCGAAGGGATGAG.

This clone has a handful of counts. The CDR3 end falls 3 residues outside the read, so it is completed with the germline J gene. V gene TRBV19 combines with J gene TRBJ2-3, with D tentatively TRBD1 (5 bases). The CDR3 consists of 15 residues. Germline CDR1 and CDR2: LNHDA and SQIVND (reference sequence). The part of the CDR3 DNA that was read is TGTGCCAGTAGTCAGGGTCAGGGTTTTTATCAGCCG. The encoded protein is CASSQGQGFYQP. The entire CDR3 is CASSQGQGFYQPQYF.

This clone was recorded at least ten times. The read stops 3 residues short of the end of the CDR3; the missing end is completed from the germline J gene. The chain has TRBV20-1 and TRBJ2-7; the D is unclear. Trimming removed 0 bases at V and 6 bases at J, with 9 bases between. CDR1 and CDR2 (germline): DFQATT, SNEGSKA (reference sequence). The CDR3 is 12 residues long. Partial CDR3 DNA: TGCAGTGCTAGAGATCAAGCTGCCGAG. Translating it yields CSARDQAAE. The complete CDR3 sequence is CSARDQAAEQYF.

This clone has at least ten counts. Coverage ceases 3 residues before the CDR3 finishes, and the germline J gene fills in the end. The V gene is TRBV19, the J gene TRBJ2-1; TRBD2 aligns across 9 bases. CDR1 and CDR2 (germline): LNHDA, SQIVND (reference sequence). J gave up 4 bases and V 7 bases, and 8 bases lay outside the gene matches. The CDR3 covers 15 residues. Incomplete CDR3 DNA: TGTGCCAGTACGGAGCGGGGGGCCATTTACAATGAG. As protein: CASTERGAIYNE. The complete CDR3 protein is CASTERGAIYNEQFF.

This clone was counted many times. The CDR3 region is CASSSSALNHGGDTQYF. The sequenced CDR3 bases are TGTGCCAGCAGCTCAAGCGCATTGAACCATGGTGGAGATACG. The chain links TRBV7-3 to TRBJ2-3; D ambiguous. The sequenced fragment ends 3 residues before the CDR3 boundary, so the rest is inferred from the germline J gene. The CDR3 contains 17 residues. Germline V gives CDR1 SGHTA, CDR2 FQGTGA. The V end lost 4 bases, the J end lost 5 bases, and 22 bases lay between the germline ends.

The sample holds many counts of this clone. The read finishes 3 residues shy of the CDR3 end, and the germline J gene is used to complete it. V usage is TRBV5-1 and J usage is TRBJ2-1; D is perhaps TRBD2 (6 bases). Per germline, CDR1 SGHRS and CDR2 YFSETQ. Trimming stripped 4 bases from V and 3 bases from J, with 11 bases between. The CDR3 covers 14 residues. The CDR3 region is CASSEGLDYNEQFF. The CDR3 bases that were read are TGCGCCAGCAGCGAGGGACTCGACTACAATGAG.

The sample holds many counts of this clone. The sequence runs out 3 residues before the end of the CDR3; the remainder is reconstructed from the germline J gene. This rearrangement joins TRBV19 to TRBJ2-2; D not resolved. V dropped 6 bases and J dropped 4 bases, with 9 bases sitting between them. The CDR3 has 13 amino acids. Germline V lookup: CDR1 LNHDA, CDR2 SQIVND (reference sequence). The DNA read from the CDR3 is TGTGCCAGTAGCAGGCCGCCCACCGGGGAG. It codes for CASSRPPTGE. The entire CDR3 protein reads CASSRPPTGELFF.